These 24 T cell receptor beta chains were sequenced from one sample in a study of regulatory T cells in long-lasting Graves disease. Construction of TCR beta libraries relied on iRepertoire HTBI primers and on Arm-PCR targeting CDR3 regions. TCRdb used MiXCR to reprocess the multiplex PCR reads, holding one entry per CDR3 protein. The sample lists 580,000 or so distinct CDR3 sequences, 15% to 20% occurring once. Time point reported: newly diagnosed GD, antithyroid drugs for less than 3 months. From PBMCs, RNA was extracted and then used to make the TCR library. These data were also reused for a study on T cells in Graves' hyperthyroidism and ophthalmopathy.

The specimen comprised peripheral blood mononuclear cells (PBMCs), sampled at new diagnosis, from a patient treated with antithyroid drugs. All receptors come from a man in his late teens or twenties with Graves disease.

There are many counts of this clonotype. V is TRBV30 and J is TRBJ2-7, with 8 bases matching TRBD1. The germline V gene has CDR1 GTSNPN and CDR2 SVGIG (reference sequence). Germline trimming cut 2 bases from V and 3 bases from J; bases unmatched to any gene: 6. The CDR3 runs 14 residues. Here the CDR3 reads CAWSPGGIVYEQYF. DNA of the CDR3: TGTGCCTGGAGTCCAGGGGGCATTGTCTACGAGCAGTACTTC.

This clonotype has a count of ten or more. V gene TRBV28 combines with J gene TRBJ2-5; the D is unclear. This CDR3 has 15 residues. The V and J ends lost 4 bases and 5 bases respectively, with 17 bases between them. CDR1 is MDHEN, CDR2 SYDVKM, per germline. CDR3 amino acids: CASSSRSAKGETQYF. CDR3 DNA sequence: TGTGCCAGCAGTTCGCGGAGCGCCAAAGGGGAGACCCAGTACTTC.

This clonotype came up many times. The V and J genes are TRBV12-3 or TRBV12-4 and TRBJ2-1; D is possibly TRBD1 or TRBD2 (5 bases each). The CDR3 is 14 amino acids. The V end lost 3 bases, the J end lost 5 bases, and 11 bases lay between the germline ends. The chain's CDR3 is CASSFGAQHNEQFF. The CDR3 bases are TGTGCCAGCAGTTTCGGGGCCCAGCACAATGAGCAGTTCTTC.

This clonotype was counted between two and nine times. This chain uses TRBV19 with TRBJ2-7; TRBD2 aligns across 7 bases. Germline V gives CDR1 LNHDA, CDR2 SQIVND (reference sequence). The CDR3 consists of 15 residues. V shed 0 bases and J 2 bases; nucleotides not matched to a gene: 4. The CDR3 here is CASSIEAGRTYEQYF. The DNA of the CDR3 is TGTGCCAGTAGTATAGAAGCGGGACGCACCTACGAGCAGTACTTC.

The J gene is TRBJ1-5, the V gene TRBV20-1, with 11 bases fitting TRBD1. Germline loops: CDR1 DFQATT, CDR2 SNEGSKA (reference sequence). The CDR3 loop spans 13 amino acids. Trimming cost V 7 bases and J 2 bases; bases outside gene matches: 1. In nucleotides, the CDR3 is TGCAGTGGGACAGGGGGCGGCAATCAGCCCCAGCATTTT. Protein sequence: CSGTGGGNQPQHF.

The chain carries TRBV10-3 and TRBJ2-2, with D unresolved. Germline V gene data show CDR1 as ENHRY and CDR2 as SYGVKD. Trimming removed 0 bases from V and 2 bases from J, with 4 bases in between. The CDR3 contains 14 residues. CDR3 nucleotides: TGTGCCATCAGTGAGTCGGATAACACCGGGGAGCTGTTTTTT. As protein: CAISESDNTGELFF.

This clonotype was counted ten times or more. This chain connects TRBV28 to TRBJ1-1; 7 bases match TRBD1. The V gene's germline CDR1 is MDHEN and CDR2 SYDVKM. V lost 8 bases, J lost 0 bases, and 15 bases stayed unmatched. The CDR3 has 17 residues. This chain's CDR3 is CASERGGTVFMNTEAFF. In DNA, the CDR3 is TGTGCCAGCGAAAGGGGGGGGACAGTCTTCATGAACACTGAAGCTTTCTTT.

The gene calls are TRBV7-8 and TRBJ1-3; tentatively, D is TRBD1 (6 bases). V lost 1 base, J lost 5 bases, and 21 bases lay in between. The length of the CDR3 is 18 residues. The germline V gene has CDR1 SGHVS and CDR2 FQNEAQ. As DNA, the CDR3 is TGTGCCAGCAGCTTAGATTACAGGGAAATGTGGAGAAGAAACACCATATATTTT. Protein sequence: CASSLDYREMWRRNTIYF.

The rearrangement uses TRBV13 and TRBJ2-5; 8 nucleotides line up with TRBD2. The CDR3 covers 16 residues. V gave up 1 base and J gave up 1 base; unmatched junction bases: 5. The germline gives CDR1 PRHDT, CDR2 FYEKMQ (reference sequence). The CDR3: CASSLEAGGTQETQYF. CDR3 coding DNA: TGTGCCAGCAGCTTAGAGGCGGGAGGAACCCAAGAGACCCAGTACTTC. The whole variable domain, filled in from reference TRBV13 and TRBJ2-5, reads AAGVIQSPRHLIKEKRETATLKCYPIPRHDTVYWYQQGPGQDPQFLISFYEKMQSDKGSIPDRFSAQQFSDYHSELNMSSLELGDSALYFCASSLEAGGTQETQYFGPGTRLLVL.

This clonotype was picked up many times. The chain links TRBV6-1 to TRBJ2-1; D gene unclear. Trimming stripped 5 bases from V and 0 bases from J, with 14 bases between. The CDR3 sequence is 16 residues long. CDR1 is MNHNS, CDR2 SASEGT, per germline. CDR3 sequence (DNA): TGTGCCAGCAGTACCTCGGACGGATTCTCCTACAATGAGCAGTTCTTC. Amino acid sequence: CASSTSDGFSYNEQFF.

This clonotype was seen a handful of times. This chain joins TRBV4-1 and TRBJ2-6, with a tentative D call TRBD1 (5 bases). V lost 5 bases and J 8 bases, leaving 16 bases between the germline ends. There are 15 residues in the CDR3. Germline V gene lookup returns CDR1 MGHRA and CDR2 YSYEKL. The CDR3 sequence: CASSVMDTSTNVLTF. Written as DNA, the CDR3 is TGCGCCAGCAGCGTAATGGACACCTCAACCAACGTCCTGACTTTC.

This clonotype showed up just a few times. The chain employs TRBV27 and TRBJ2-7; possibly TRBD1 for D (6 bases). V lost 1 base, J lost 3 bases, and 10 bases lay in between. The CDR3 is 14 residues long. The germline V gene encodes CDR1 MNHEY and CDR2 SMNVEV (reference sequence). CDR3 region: CASSLWPTGYEQYF. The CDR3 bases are TGTGCCAGCAGTTTATGGCCGACAGGCTACGAGCAGTACTTC.

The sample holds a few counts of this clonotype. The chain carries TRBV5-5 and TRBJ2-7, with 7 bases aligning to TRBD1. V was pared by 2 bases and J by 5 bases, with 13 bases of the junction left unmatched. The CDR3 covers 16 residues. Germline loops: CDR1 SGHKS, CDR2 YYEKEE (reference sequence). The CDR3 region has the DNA TGTGCCAGCAGCTTTCCGGGACGCACCAGGGGGAACGAGCAGTACTTC. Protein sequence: CASSFPGRTRGNEQYF. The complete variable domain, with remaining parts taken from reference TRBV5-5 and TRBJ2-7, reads DAGVTQSPTHLIKTRGQQVTLRCSPISGHKSVSWYQQVLGQGPQFIFQYYEKEERGRGNFPDRFSARQFPNYSSELNVNALLLGDSALYLCASSFPGRTRGNEQYFGPGTRLTVT.

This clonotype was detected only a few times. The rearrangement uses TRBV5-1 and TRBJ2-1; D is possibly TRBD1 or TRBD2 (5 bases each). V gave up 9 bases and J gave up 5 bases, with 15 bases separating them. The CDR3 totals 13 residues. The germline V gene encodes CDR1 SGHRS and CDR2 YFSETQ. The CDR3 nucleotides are TGCGCCACCTGGGGGAACGAGAACAATGAGCAGTTCTTC. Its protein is CATWGNENNEQFF.

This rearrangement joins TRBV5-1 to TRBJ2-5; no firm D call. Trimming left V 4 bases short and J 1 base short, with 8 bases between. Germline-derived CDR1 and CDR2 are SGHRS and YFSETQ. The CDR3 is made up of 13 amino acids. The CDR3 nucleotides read TGCGCCAGCAGCGTCTCCAGCCAAGAGACCCAGTACTTC. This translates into CASSVSSQETQYF.

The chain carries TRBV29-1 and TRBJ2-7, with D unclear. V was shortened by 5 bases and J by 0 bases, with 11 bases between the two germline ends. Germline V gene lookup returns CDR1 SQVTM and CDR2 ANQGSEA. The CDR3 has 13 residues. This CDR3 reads CSVTDTDSYEQYF. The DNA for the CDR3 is TGCAGCGTTACAGACACGGACTCCTACGAGCAGTACTTC.

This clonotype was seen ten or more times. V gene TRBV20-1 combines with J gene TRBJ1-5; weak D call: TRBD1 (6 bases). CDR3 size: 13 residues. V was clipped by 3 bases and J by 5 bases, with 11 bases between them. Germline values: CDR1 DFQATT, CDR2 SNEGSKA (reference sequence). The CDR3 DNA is TGCAGTGCTAGTCGACAGGTTGATCAGCCCCAGCATTTT. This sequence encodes CSASRQVDQPQHF.

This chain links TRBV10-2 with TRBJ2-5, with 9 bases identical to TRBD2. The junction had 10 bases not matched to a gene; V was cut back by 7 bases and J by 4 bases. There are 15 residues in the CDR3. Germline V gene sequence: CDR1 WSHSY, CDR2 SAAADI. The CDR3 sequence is CASMDLAGLAETQYF. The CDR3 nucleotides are TGCGCCAGCATGGATCTAGCGGGATTAGCAGAGACCCAGTACTTC.

CDR3 coding DNA: TGTGCCAGTAGCCTACAGGGAGTAGGGTATGGCTACACCTTC. This codes for CASSLQGVGYGYTF. The gene calls are TRBV19 and TRBJ1-2; D may be TRBD1 (6 bases). CDR1 is LNHDA and CDR2 is SQIVND in the germline V gene (reference sequence). The germline V and J ends were trimmed by 6 bases and 5 bases, with 16 bases remaining between them. The CDR3 totals 14 residues.

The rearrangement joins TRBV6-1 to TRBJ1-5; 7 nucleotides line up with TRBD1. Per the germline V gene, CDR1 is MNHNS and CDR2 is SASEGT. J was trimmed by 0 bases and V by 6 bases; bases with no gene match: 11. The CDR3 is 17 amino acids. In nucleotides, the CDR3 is TGTGCCAGCAGCTCAGCCGGGACAGCGTATAGCAATCAGCCCCAGCATTTT. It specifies CASSSAGTAYSNQPQHF.

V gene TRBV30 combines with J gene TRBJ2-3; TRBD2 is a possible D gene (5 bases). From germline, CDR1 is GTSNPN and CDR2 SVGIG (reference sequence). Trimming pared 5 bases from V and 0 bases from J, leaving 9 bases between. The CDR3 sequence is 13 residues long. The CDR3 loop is CAWDYPSTDTQYF. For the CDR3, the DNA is TGTGCCTGGGACTATCCTAGCACAGATACGCAGTATTTT.

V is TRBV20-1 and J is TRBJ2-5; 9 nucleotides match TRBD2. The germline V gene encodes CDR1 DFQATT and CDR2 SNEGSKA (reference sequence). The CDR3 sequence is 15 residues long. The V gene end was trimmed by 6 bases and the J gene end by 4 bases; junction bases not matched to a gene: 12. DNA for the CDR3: TGCAGTGCCCTAGGGTGGACTAGCGTGGGAGAGACCCAGTACTTC. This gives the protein CSALGWTSVGETQYF.

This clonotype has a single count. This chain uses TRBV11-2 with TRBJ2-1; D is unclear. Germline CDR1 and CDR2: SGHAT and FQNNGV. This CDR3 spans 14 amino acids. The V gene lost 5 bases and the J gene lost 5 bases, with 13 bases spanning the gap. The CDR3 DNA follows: TGTGCCAGCAGCCGCTATACACGCGACAATGAGCAGTTCTTC. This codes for CASSRYTRDNEQFF. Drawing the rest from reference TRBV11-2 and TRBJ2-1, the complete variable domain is EAGVAQSPRYKIIEKRQSVAFWCNPISGHATLYWYQQILGQGPKLLIQFQNNGVVDDSQLPKDRFSAERLKGVDSTLKIQPAKLEDSAVYLCASSRYTRDNEQFFGPGTRLTVL.

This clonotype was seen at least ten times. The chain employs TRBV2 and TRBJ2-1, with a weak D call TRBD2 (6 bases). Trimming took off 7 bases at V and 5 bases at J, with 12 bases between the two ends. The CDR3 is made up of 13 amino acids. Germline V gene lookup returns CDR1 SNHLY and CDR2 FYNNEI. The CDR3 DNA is TGTGCCAGCAAGGAGGGGCGAAACAATGAGCAGTTCTTC. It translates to CASKEGRNNEQFF.